Each of the 29 T cell receptor beta chains below was sequenced from the same sample in a study of CD8 T cells in ankylosing spondylitis. TCRdb ran MiXCR on the 5' RACE reads and lists one entry per CDR3 protein. Found here are about 240,000 distinct CDR3 sequences, approximately 8.4% of them singletons; the top ten hold more than 4.5%. The sequenced material came from blood, either unsorted or a sorted T cell fraction (not recorded which). These receptors were collected from a female donor with ankylosing spondylitis or in good health (not recorded which).

Ten or more counts support this clonotype. The J gene is TRBJ2-1, the V gene TRBV19, with 11 nucleotides matching TRBD2. The V gene's germline CDR1 is LNHDA and CDR2 SQIVND (reference sequence). The CDR3 runs 18 residues. After removal of 3 bases from V and 7 bases from J, the junction contained 14 bases not matched to a gene. The CDR3 DNA reads TGTGCCAGTAGTATCCCGACTAGCGGGGTGGGCATTGGTAATGAGCAGTTCTTC. It is translated as CASSIPTSGVGIGNEQFF.

The chain is built from TRBV7-2 and TRBJ1-1; 8 bases match TRBD1. Germline-derived CDR1 and CDR2 are SGHTA and FQGNSA. The CDR3 runs 16 residues. With 5 bases clipped from V and 2 bases from J, the junction kept 10 bases outside the gene matches. The CDR3 is CASSPLDRVINTEAFF. The DNA of the CDR3 is TGTGCCAGCAGCCCCCTGGACAGGGTGATTAACACTGAAGCTTTCTTT. The full variable domain, rest sourced from reference TRBV7-2 and TRBJ1-1, is GAGVSQSPSNKVTEKGKDVELRCDPISGHTALYWYRQSLGQGLEFLIYFQGNSAPDKSGLPSDRFSAERTGGSVSTLTIQRTQQEDSAVYLCASSPLDRVINTEAFFGQGTRLTVV.

This clonotype was found many times. The rearrangement links TRBV2 to TRBJ1-1; 7 nucleotides agree with TRBD1. V shed 10 bases and J 6 bases; nucleotides not matched to a gene: 11. CDR1 is SNHLY, CDR2 FYNNEI, per germline. This CDR3 region has 13 residues. In nucleotides, the CDR3 is TGTGCCATTACAGGGGATGATAGCCCTGAAGCTTTCTTT. Translation gives CAITGDDSPEAFF.

The rearrangement uses TRBV7-7 and TRBJ2-5; D gene ambiguous. The V and J ends lost 5 bases and 0 bases respectively, with 13 bases between them. Per the germline V gene, CDR1 is SSHAT and CDR2 is FNYEAQ (reference sequence). The CDR3 covers 15 residues. As DNA, the CDR3 is TGTGCCAGCAGCCCTGGACGCAATTACCAAGAGACCCAGTACTTC. As protein: CASSPGRNYQETQYF.

This clonotype was seen at least ten times. The J gene is TRBJ1-1, the V gene TRBV29-1; D is uncertain. In germline, CDR1 is SQVTM, CDR2 ANQGSEA. The CDR3 consists of 12 residues. V lost 4 bases, J lost 0 bases, and 6 bases lay in between. Here the CDR3 DNA reads TGCAGCGTTGGGCAGATGAACACTGAAGCTTTCTTT. Translation: CSVGQMNTEAFF. Using reference TRBV29-1 and TRBJ1-1 for the parts outside the CDR3, the full variable domain is SAVISQKPSRDICQRGTSLTIQCQVDSQVTMMFWYRQQPGQSLTLIATANQGSEATYESGFVIDKFPISRPNLTFSTLTVSNMSPEDSSIYLCSVGQMNTEAFFGQGTRLTVV.

This clonotype was seen at least ten times. The chain links TRBV6-2 or TRBV6-3 to TRBJ2-1, with 8 bases that match TRBD1. V shed 6 bases, J shed 13 bases, and the junction held 20 bases outside the gene matches. Germline CDR1 is MNHEY and CDR2 is SVGEGT. The CDR3 runs 16 residues. CDR3: CASSQQPQGARFKQFF. The CDR3 bases are TGTGCCAGCAGCCAACAGCCCCAGGGGGCAAGGTTTAAACAGTTCTTC.

There are many counts of this clonotype. The chain links TRBV12-3 or TRBV12-4 to TRBJ2-7; TRBD2 matches at 8 bases. Trimming removed 10 bases from V and 3 bases from J; junction bases left unmatched: 11. CDR3 length: 14 residues. The CDR3 loop reads CATQLAGGHYEQYF. The CDR3 DNA sequence: TGTGCCACCCAGCTGGCGGGAGGCCACTACGAGCAGTACTTC.

This clonotype has just a few counts. The chain couples TRBV20-1 to TRBJ2-7; 7 bases align to TRBD1. CDR3 length: 11 residues. The trim removed 5 bases at V and 2 bases at J, leaving 0 bases unmatched. Germline-derived CDR1 and CDR2 are DFQATT and SNEGSKA (reference sequence). The CDR3 DNA is TGCAGTGCTGGACAGGCCTACGAGCAGTACTTC. It is translated as CSAGQAYEQYF.

Of note for this clonotype: A clone one base away is much larger, so this may be a read error. The chain couples TRBV7-2 to TRBJ2-7; D remains unclear. From germline, CDR1 is SGHTA and CDR2 FQGNSA. The length of the CDR3 is 15 residues. The CDR3 nucleotides read TGTGTCAGCAGCCCCCGAGTGGGGATGTTCTACGAGCAGTACTTC. This translates into CVSSPRVGMFYEQYF.

This clonotype was observed a handful of times. Germline and junction disagree at one end, which may indicate a read error. The chain uses TRBV20-1 and TRBJ1-6; TRBD1 might be the D (6 bases). This CDR3 has 17 amino acids. From germline, CDR1 is DFQATT and CDR2 SNEGSKA (reference sequence). DNA of the CDR3: TGCTGTGCATCAGGGGATCCCTCCGAGGGATATAATTCACCCCTCCACTTT. This encodes CCASGDPSEGYNSPLHF.

This clonotype was seen a few times. The chain uses TRBV28 and TRBJ2-5; no reliable D call. The length of the CDR3 is 15 residues. The germline V gene encodes CDR1 MDHEN and CDR2 SYDVKM. V dropped 1 base and J dropped 2 bases, with 11 bases sitting between them. The CDR3 sequence: CASSLLSPQQETQYF. As DNA, the CDR3 is TGTGCCAGCAGTTTATTATCCCCCCAGCAAGAGACCCAGTACTTC.

The sample holds many counts of this clonotype. This rearrangement joins TRBV12-3 or TRBV12-4 to TRBJ2-2; D gene uncertain. CDR3 length: 15 amino acids. V lost 5 bases and J 3 bases, leaving 13 bases between the germline ends. The CDR3 coding sequence is TGTGCCAGCAGTAGACCACCTCGGGACACCGGGGAGCTGTTTTTT. Translated, it gives CASSRPPRDTGELFF.

As concerns this clonotype: Being one base from a much bigger clone, this may be a read error. The V and J genes are TRBV28 and TRBJ1-5; no definite D call. There are 11 residues in the CDR3. Germline lookup yields CDR1 MDHEN and CDR2 SYDVKM. This CDR3 is CVSSSNQPQHF. Written as DNA, the CDR3 is TGTGTCAGCAGCTCCAATCAGCCCCAGCATTTT. The full variable domain, rest sourced from reference TRBV28 and TRBJ1-5, is DVKVTQSSRYLVKRTGEKVFLECVQDMDHENMFWYRQDPGLGLRLIYFSYDVKMKEKGDIPEGYSVSREKKERFSLILESASTNQTSMYLCVSSSNQPQHFGDGTRLSIL.

The table lists this clonotype with many counts. This rearrangement joins TRBV20-1 to TRBJ2-7; D may be TRBD2 (6 bases). This CDR3 has 15 amino acids. The V end was cut by 0 bases, the J end by 5 bases, with 17 bases between. Germline loops: CDR1 DFQATT, CDR2 SNEGSKA (reference sequence). The CDR3 DNA follows: TGCAGTGCTAGAGATCTACTAGGAGGGAGGAACGAGCAGTACTTC. Protein product: CSARDLLGGRNEQYF.

Ten or more counts support this clonotype. J is TRBJ2-7 and V is TRBV5-1, with 10 bases matching TRBD2. Trimming took 1 base from V and 6 from J; bases not matched to a gene: 7. Germline values: CDR1 SGHRS, CDR2 YFSETQ. The CDR3 runs to 15 residues. This CDR3 reads CASSLTSGTHLEQYF. The CDR3 DNA reads as TGCGCCAGCAGCTTGACTAGCGGGACCCATCTCGAGCAGTACTTC.

This clonotype has at least ten counts. The rearrangement links TRBV7-2 to TRBJ2-3; D unclear. The CDR3 runs to 14 residues. Germline-derived CDR1 and CDR2 are SGHTA and FQGNSA. V lost 5 bases, J lost 6 bases, and 15 bases lay in between. The CDR3 nucleotides are TGTGCCAGCAGCCCCTCCCCCTATAGGGATACGCAGTATTTT. This sequence encodes CASSPSPYRDTQYF.

This clonotype was seen ten or more times. The chain employs TRBV5-1 and TRBJ1-2; maybe TRBD1 (5 bases). This CDR3 has 15 residues. Germline V gives CDR1 SGHRS, CDR2 YFSETQ. The germline V and J ends were trimmed by 4 bases and 7 bases, with 20 bases remaining between them. This CDR3 is CASSPDGGARGGYTF. Here the CDR3 DNA reads TGCGCCAGCAGCCCCGACGGCGGGGCGCGGGGTGGCTACACCTTC.

This clonotype has just a few counts. J is TRBJ2-6 and V is TRBV2; D unresolved. V was shortened by 3 bases and J by 2 bases, with 5 bases between the two germline ends. The V gene's germline CDR1 is SNHLY and CDR2 FYNNEI. CDR3 length equals 14 residues. CDR3 in DNA: TGTGCCAGCAGTGAGATACCTGGGGCCAACGTCCTGACTTTC. It yields the protein CASSEIPGANVLTF. Combining the CDR3 with reference TRBV2 and TRBJ2-6 gives the whole variable domain EPEVTQTPSHQVTQMGQEVILRCVPISNHLYFYWYRQILGQKVEFLVSFYNNEISEKSEIFDDQFSVERPDGSNFTLKIRSTKLEDSAMYFCASSEIPGANVLTFGAGSRLTVL.

This clonotype was observed many times. This chain connects TRBV20-1 to TRBJ2-1; TRBD2 matches 8 bases. Germline V gives CDR1 DFQATT, CDR2 SNEGSKA (reference sequence). The V segment lost 7 bases and the J segment 2 bases; nucleotides outside the gene matches: 7. The CDR3 has 14 residues. The CDR3 protein is CSVEVAGPYNEQFF. The CDR3 DNA reads as TGCAGTGTAGAGGTAGCGGGACCCTACAATGAGCAGTTCTTC.

This clonotype came up many times. J is TRBJ2-1 and V is TRBV7-8; TRBD2 might be the D (6 bases). The CDR3 has 15 amino acids. The ends were cut back, 1 base at V and 8 bases at J, with 15 bases in the middle. The V gene's germline CDR1 is SGHVS and CDR2 FQNEAQ. The CDR3 sequence: CASSLGSASAHEQFF. Here the CDR3 DNA reads TGTGCCAGCAGCTTAGGGTCTGCTAGCGCGCATGAGCAGTTCTTC. Drawing the rest from reference TRBV7-8 and TRBJ2-1, the complete variable domain is GAGVSQSPRYKVAKRGQDVALRCDPISGHVSLFWYQQALGQGPEFLTYFQNEAQLDKSGLPSDRFFAERPEGSVSTLKIQRTQQEDSAVYLCASSLGSASAHEQFFGPGTRLTVL.

At least ten counts were recorded for this clonotype. The chain uses TRBV11-2 and TRBJ2-3; no clear D. Trimming removed 5 bases from V and 0 bases from J, with 21 bases in between. This CDR3 is built from 18 residues. Per germline, CDR1 SGHAT and CDR2 FQNNGV. DNA for the CDR3: TGTGCCAGCAGCCACTCCCGGCCCGTGTTTTCTAGCACAGATACGCAGTATTTT. The encoded protein is CASSHSRPVFSSTDTQYF.

A few counts support this clonotype. CDR3 DNA sequence: TGCAGTGCTAGAGTTTGGTCGGGGAGTTCCTACAATGAGCAGTTCTTC. This sequence encodes CSARVWSGSSYNEQFF. V is TRBV20-1 and J is TRBJ2-1; D possibly corresponds to TRBD2 (5 bases). Trimming pared 1 base from V and 1 base from J, leaving 14 bases between. The CDR3 sequence is 16 residues long. Germline loops: CDR1 DFQATT, CDR2 SNEGSKA (reference sequence).

The genes are TRBV5-1 and TRBJ1-2; 7 nucleotides match TRBD1. V shed 0 bases, J shed 4 bases, and the junction held 6 bases outside the gene matches. From germline, CDR1 is SGHRS and CDR2 YFSETQ. CDR3 size: 15 residues. CDR3 loop: CASSLAAGGIYGYTF. In nucleotides, the CDR3 is TGCGCCAGCAGCTTGGCGGCAGGGGGGATCTATGGCTACACCTTC.

Concerning this clonotype itself: Mismatch with germline at one junction end may stem from a read error. This chain uses TRBV7-2 with TRBJ2-1; D ambiguous. Germline values: CDR1 SGHTA, CDR2 FQGNSA. The CDR3 has 12 amino acids. The CDR3 DNA reads as TGTGGCAGCAGCTCCGTCCTAGGAGAGCAGTTCTTC. Translated: CGSSSVLGEQFF.

This clonotype was recorded at least ten times. The chain uses TRBV6-4 and TRBJ2-1, with 9 positions matching TRBD1. The V gene's germline CDR1 is MRHNA and CDR2 SNTAGT. V lost 4 bases to trimming and J lost 6 bases; unmatched junction nucleotides: 4. This CDR3 has 14 amino acids. In DNA form, the CDR3 reads TGTGCCAGCAGTGGGACAGGGGACCTCAATGAGCAGTTCTTC. It specifies CASSGTGDLNEQFF.

This clonotype was seen at least ten times. The rearrangement joins TRBV14 to TRBJ1-2, with 9 bases lining up with TRBD1. The germline CDR1 and CDR2 sequences are SGHDN and FVKESK. The CDR3 totals 15 residues. The junction had 10 bases not matched to a gene; V was cut back by 4 bases and J by 7 bases. CDR3 residues: CASSPRTGGSAGYTF. The CDR3 region has the DNA TGTGCCAGCAGCCCCCGTACAGGGGGCTCTGCTGGCTACACCTTC.

On this clonotype: A read error may explain this, as a much larger clone is one base away. The chain has TRBV9 and TRBJ2-2; D is unclear. V was trimmed by 0 bases and J by 4 bases, leaving 13 bases between them. The CDR3 spans 16 residues. The germline gives CDR1 SGDLS, CDR2 YYNGEE. CDR3 protein: CASSVGVTWVTGELFF. CDR3 DNA: TGTGCCAGCAGCGTAGGGGTGACATGGGTCACCGGGGAGCTGTTTTTT.

V usage is TRBV12-3 or TRBV12-4 and J usage is TRBJ2-7; D gene unclear. The CDR3 runs to 16 residues. The ends were cut back, 3 bases at V and 0 bases at J, with 15 bases in the middle. CDR3 sequence (DNA): TGTGCCAGCAGTTTCTCCACGGACGCTAACTCCTACGAGCAGTACTTC. It codes for CASSFSTDANSYEQYF.

The table lists this clonotype with many counts. The chain combines TRBV10-3 with TRBJ2-2; TRBD2 aligns across 7 bases. Germline trimming cut 2 bases from V and 4 bases from J; bases unmatched to any gene: 4. This CDR3 has 15 amino acids. CDR1 and CDR2 (germline): ENHRY, SYGVKD. Here the CDR3 DNA reads TGTGCCATCAGTGAGCTAGCGGAGGGCACCGGGGAGCTGTTTTTT. Its protein is CAISELAEGTGELFF.